The clone carrying this TCR beta chain was detected a few times. Antigen: not known. The data were obtained in a study of PD-1 blockade in classical Hodgkin lymphoma. In the study overall: Patients were treated with nivolumab at 3 mg/kg, and this was given intravenously every 2 weeks. General study results and limits: Similar baseline diversity was found in complete responders and newly diagnosed patients. Significant TCR diversity gains by C4D1 occurred in CD4+ but not CD8+ cells. Before treatment, TCR diversity in newly diagnosed patients was reportedly lower than in healthy donors.

The length of the CDR3 is 13 residues. Germline CDR1 is SGHRS and CDR2 is YFSETQ. Trimming removed 0 bases from V and 7 bases from J, with 5 bases in between. Time point denoted: cycle 4 day 1 (C4D1), after 6 weeks of nivolumab. There was relapse after autologous stem cell transplantation in every patient, and there was variation in brentuximab vedotin exposure. The CD8+ T cells came from thawed PBMCs through magnetic negative selection. TCRdb's copy holds only in-frame clones and misses some; the assay was immunoSEQ multiplex PCR. The sample includes around 21,000 clones, about 80% of them seen just once.

Sequenced material: CD8+ T cells from blood, taken before the fourth cycle of nivolumab. This TCR derives from a human donor with classical Hodgkin lymphoma. J is TRBJ1-6 and V is TRBV5-1, with unresolved D. This CDR3 reads CASSLGPNSPLHF. CDR3 in DNA: TGCGCCAGCAGCTTGGGGCCAAATTCACCCCTCCACTTT. Using reference TRBV5-1 and TRBJ1-6 for the parts outside the CDR3, the full variable domain is KAGVTQTPRYLIKTRGQQVTLSCSPISGHRSVSWYQQTPGQGLQFLFEYFSETQRNKGNFPGRFSGRQFSNSRSEMNVSTLELGDSALYLCASSLGPNSPLHFGNGTRLTVT.